This entry lists 19 T cell receptor beta chains sequenced from one sample in a study of OX40 agonist ivuxolimab in advanced cancers. Produced via immunoSEQ multiplex PCR; TCRdb's table is partial and in-frame only. The sample lists around 64,000 clones, approximately 84% occurring once. The specimen comprised CD4+ or CD8+ T cells sorted from blood, sampled in a trial of the OX40 agonist ivuxolimab. Every receptor here comes from an adult with an advanced solid tumor such as melanoma, head and neck, liver or kidney cancer.

By proportion, this clone is medium-sized (0.01 to 0.1%). The chain is built from TRBV5-1 and TRBJ2-2; D might be TRBD1 or TRBD2, each matching 5 bases. The V gene's germline CDR1 is SGHRS and CDR2 YFSETQ. This CDR3 is 13 amino acids long. The V end was cut by 4 bases, the J end by 5 bases, with 9 bases between. The CDR3 sequence: CASSPEGTGELFF. CDR3 DNA: TGCGCCAGCAGCCCTGAGGGGACCGGGGAGCTGTTTTTT.

DNA for the CDR3: TGTGCCAGCAGTCCCCGGGACAGATTCTACGAGCAGTACTTC. This translates into CASSPRDRFYEQYF. V gene TRBV6-6 combines with J gene TRBJ2-7; 7 bases align to TRBD1. Germline CDR1 reads MNHNY; CDR2 reads SVGAGI (reference sequence). This CDR3 spans 14 amino acids. V trimming: 5 bases; J trimming: 3 bases; junction bases outside the gene matches: 7.

The rearrangement uses TRBV7-9 and TRBJ2-3; D is possibly TRBD2 (5 bases). The V end lost 2 bases, the J end lost 1 base, and 7 bases lay between the germline ends. CDR3 length: 14 amino acids. Germline CDR1 is SEHNR and CDR2 is FQNEAQ (reference sequence). The CDR3 sequence is CASSLHGGTDTQYF. CDR3 DNA: TGTGCCAGCAGCTTACACGGGGGCACAGATACGCAGTATTTT.

The chain has TRBV11-3 and TRBJ1-4; tentative D call: TRBD1 (5 bases). The CDR3 consists of 11 residues. Trimming pared 8 bases from V and 10 bases from J, leaving 11 bases between. The germline gives CDR1 SGHNT, CDR2 YENEEA. This chain's CDR3 is CASGGGGKLFF. CDR3 nucleotide sequence: TGTGCCAGCGGGGGAGGAGGAAAACTGTTTTTT.

This rearrangement joins TRBV27 to TRBJ2-2, with D maybe TRBD2 (6 bases). This CDR3 region has 16 residues. From germline, CDR1 is MNHEY and CDR2 SMNVEV (reference sequence). V dropped 6 bases and J dropped 5 bases, with 19 bases sitting between them. For the CDR3, the DNA is TGTGCCAGCAGGGCCTTGGCTAGCGATCAGACCGGGGAGCTGTTTTTT. It specifies CASRALASDQTGELFF.

In this sample, this clone turned up once. This chain links TRBV2 with TRBJ1-3; D not certain. Germline V gene data show CDR1 as SNHLY and CDR2 as FYNNEI. The CDR3 loop spans 14 amino acids. V was cut by 2 bases and J by 4 bases, with 9 bases left in between. The CDR3 is CASSEMRLGNTIYF. The CDR3 region has the DNA TGTGCCAGCAGTGAAATGCGGCTGGGAAACACCATATATTTT.

The chain employs TRBV11-2 and TRBJ2-2; the match to TRBD2 covers 10 bases. The CDR3 covers 18 residues. The germline gives CDR1 SGHAT, CDR2 FQNNGV. The V gene end was trimmed by 3 bases and the J gene end by 0 bases; junction bases not matched to a gene: 7. CDR3 nucleotide sequence: TGTGCCAGCAGCTTTAGAGCGGGGGGGCCCTCGAACACCGGGGAGCTGTTTTTT. This encodes CASSFRAGGPSNTGELFF. Complete variable domain (other parts from reference TRBV11-2 and TRBJ2-2): EAGVAQSPRYKIIEKRQSVAFWCNPISGHATLYWYQQILGQGPKLLIQFQNNGVVDDSQLPKDRFSAERLKGVDSTLKIQPAKLEDSAVYLCASSFRAGGPSNTGELFFGEGSRLTVL.

This chain connects TRBV11-2 to TRBJ2-6; the D is unclear. Trimming left V 6 bases short and J 1 base short, with 1 base between. The germline CDR1 and CDR2 sequences are SGHAT and FQNNGV. The CDR3 length is 12 residues. The CDR3 nucleotides read TGTGCCAGCAGTTCTGGGGCCAACGTCCTGACTTTC. It translates to CASSSGANVLTF.

CDR3 sequence reads: CASSQEEGWTGETQYF. The CDR3 nucleotides read TGCGCCAGCAGCCAAGAAGAGGGGTGGACGGGAGAGACCCAGTACTTC. V gene TRBV4-3 combines with J gene TRBJ2-5; the D call may be TRBD1 or TRBD2 (5 bases each). In germline, CDR1 is LGHNA, CDR2 YSLEER. V was cut by 0 bases and J by 4 bases, with 15 bases left in between. This CDR3 is built from 16 residues.

V is TRBV30 and J is TRBJ1-5, with D possibly matching TRBD1 (5 bases). CDR3 size: 13 residues. V gave up 0 bases and J gave up 7 bases, with 10 bases separating them. CDR1 is GTSNPN, CDR2 SVGIG, per germline (reference sequence). CDR3 sequence reads: CAWSVGVEQPQHF. The CDR3 DNA follows: TGTGCCTGGAGTGTAGGGGTTGAACAGCCCCAGCATTTT.

A single count supports this clone. V and J are TRBV7-2 and TRBJ2-1; 9 bases are shared with TRBD2. Trimming took 5 bases from V and 10 from J; bases not matched to a gene: 15. This CDR3 is built from 16 residues. CDR1 SGHTA and CDR2 FQGNSA come from the germline V gene. CDR3 amino acids: CASSRKGLAGRLEQFF. The CDR3 DNA is TGTGCCAGCAGCCGCAAGGGGCTAGCGGGGAGACTAGAGCAGTTCTTC.

The chain employs TRBV18 and TRBJ2-7; D not certain. This CDR3 contains 13 residues. V lost 1 base and J 2 bases, leaving 6 bases between the germline ends. From germline, CDR1 is KGHSH and CDR2 LQKENI. CDR3 amino acids: CASSPQRTYEQYF. In nucleotides, the CDR3 is TGTGCCAGCTCACCACAGAGAACCTACGAGCAGTACTTC.

The CDR3 is CASSNQGLANYGYTF. DNA for the CDR3: TGTGCCAGCAGTAATCAGGGTTTAGCTAACTATGGCTACACCTTC. The J gene is TRBJ1-2, the V gene TRBV6-5; a weak D match, TRBD1 (5 bases). Trimming took off 5 bases at V and 0 bases at J, with 13 bases between the two ends. The CDR3 is 15 residues long. From germline, CDR1 is MNHEY and CDR2 SVGAGI.

In this sample, this clone turned up a few times. V is TRBV2 and J is TRBJ1-5, with 11 positions matching TRBD1. Per the germline V gene, CDR1 is SNHLY and CDR2 is FYNNEI. The junction had 4 bases not matched to a gene; V was cut back by 6 bases and J by 6 bases. CDR3 length: 14 amino acids. The CDR3 DNA reads TGTGCCAGCAGGGACAGGGGGCTAGGTCAGCCCCAGCATTTT. Amino acids: CASRDRGLGQPQHF.

The genes are TRBV27 and TRBJ2-7; 7 bases agree with TRBD1. CDR3 length equals 18 residues. Losses at the gene ends were 6 bases for V and 1 base for J; bases not matched to a gene: 18. From germline, CDR1 is MNHEY and CDR2 SMNVEV (reference sequence). CDR3 DNA sequence: TGTGCCAGCAGCCGTACGAAGTCGGACAGGCAAAGATCCTACGAGCAGTACTTC. Translated: CASSRTKSDRQRSYEQYF.

The chain joins TRBV5-5 to TRBJ1-3, with D unresolved. Trimming pared 3 bases from V and 4 bases from J, leaving 5 bases between. The CDR3 loop spans 12 amino acids. Germline-derived CDR1 and CDR2 are SGHKS and YYEKEE (reference sequence). The CDR3 here is CASSSRGNTIYF. For the CDR3, the DNA is TGTGCCAGCAGCTCGCGGGGAAACACCATATATTTT. Full variable domain (outside the CDR3, taken from reference TRBV5-5 and TRBJ1-3): DAGVTQSPTHLIKTRGQQVTLRCSPISGHKSVSWYQQVLGQGPQFIFQYYEKEERGRGNFPDRFSARQFPNYSSELNVNALLLGDSALYLCASSSRGNTIYFGEGSWLTVV.

This chain links TRBV5-1 with TRBJ2-5, with a possible D match to TRBD1 (5 bases). The CDR3 sequence is 15 residues long. Germline assignment: CDR1 SGHRS and CDR2 YFSETQ. V dropped 1 base and J dropped 5 bases, with 15 bases sitting between them. CDR3 amino acids: CASSLLGAARETQYF. CDR3 in DNA: TGCGCCAGCAGCTTGTTAGGGGCCGCAAGGGAGACCCAGTACTTC.

The V call is TRBV27, the J call TRBJ1-2; maybe TRBD1 (5 bases). Per germline, CDR1 MNHEY and CDR2 SMNVEV (reference sequence). Trimming cost V 0 bases and J 2 bases, with 7 bases left between them. The CDR3 runs 14 residues. The CDR3 DNA is TGTGCCAGCAGTTTATCGGGGCAGAACTATGGCTACACCTTC. This sequence encodes CASSLSGQNYGYTF.

This chain joins TRBV2 and TRBJ2-1; TRBD1 matches at 7 bases. Germline trimming cut 7 bases from V and 5 bases from J; bases unmatched to any gene: 5. The V gene's germline CDR1 is SNHLY and CDR2 FYNNEI. This CDR3 region has 13 residues. In DNA, the CDR3 is TGTGCCAGCATCGGGGACAGCAACAATGAGCAGTTCTTC. This sequence encodes CASIGDSNNEQFF.